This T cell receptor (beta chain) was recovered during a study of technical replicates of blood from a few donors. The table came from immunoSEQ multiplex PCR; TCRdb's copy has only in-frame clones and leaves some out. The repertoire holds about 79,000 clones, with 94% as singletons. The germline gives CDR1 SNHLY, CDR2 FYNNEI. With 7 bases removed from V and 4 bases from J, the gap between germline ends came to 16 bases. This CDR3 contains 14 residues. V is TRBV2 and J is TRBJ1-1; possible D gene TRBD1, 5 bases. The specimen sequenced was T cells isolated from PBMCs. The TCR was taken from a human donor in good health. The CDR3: CASTLGVVPTEAFF. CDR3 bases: TGTGCCAGCACCTTAGGGGTCGTACCCACTGAAGCTTTCTTT.